Listed here are 26 T cell receptor beta chains from one sample, sequenced in a study of cytomegalovirus exposure and HLA in healthy donors (dated 2017 in TCRdb). Libraries were built with the immunoSEQ multiplex PCR assay. A mixture of 60 forward primers for TCR Vbeta segments and 13 reverse primers for TCR Jbeta segments was used in the multiplex PCR. TCRdb's version of the immuneACCESS table is confined to in-frame rearrangements and falls short of the full clone set. An unresolved V gene accounts for under half of the shortfall where checked; the remainder is of unknown origin. A total of 100,000 to 150,000 clones appear in this sample, 75% to 90% of them only once. The ten largest clonotypes hold approximately 8.8% of the sample. Sample: PBMCs. These receptors were taken from a female donor in good health and CMV-seropositive.

This rearrangement joins TRBV30 to TRBJ1-1, with D perhaps matching TRBD1 (5 bases). Germline V lookup: CDR1 GTSNPN, CDR2 SVGIG (reference sequence). V was trimmed by 3 bases and J by 2 bases, leaving 13 bases between them. The CDR3 has 14 residues. The CDR3 DNA is TGTGCCTGGAGAAGTTCTGGGGCCAACACTGAAGCTTTCTTT. Translating it yields CAWRSSGANTEAFF.

This clone was seen only a few times. J is TRBJ1-3 and V is TRBV11-2; D ambiguous. The CDR3 covers 15 residues. Germline V CDR1 and CDR2: SGHAT, FQNNGV. The V end was cut by 5 bases, the J end by 0 bases, with 11 bases between. CDR3: CASSLGVSSGNTIYF. DNA for the CDR3: TGTGCCAGCAGCCTCGGGGTCAGCTCTGGAAACACCATATATTTT. The full variable domain, its missing parts supplied by reference TRBV11-2 and TRBJ1-3, is EAGVAQSPRYKIIEKRQSVAFWCNPISGHATLYWYQQILGQGPKLLIQFQNNGVVDDSQLPKDRFSAERLKGVDSTLKIQPAKLEDSAVYLCASSLGVSSGNTIYFGEGSWLTVV.

The chain carries TRBV7-6 and TRBJ2-1, with 9 bases matching TRBD2. V dropped 5 bases and J dropped 7; count of bases not matched to a gene: 9. The germline gives CDR1 SGHVS, CDR2 FNYEAQ. The CDR3 runs 15 residues. In DNA, the CDR3 is TGTGCCAGCAGCGTCCGCGGGGGGGGTAATAATGAGCAGTTCTTC. Protein product: CASSVRGGGNNEQFF.

The J gene is TRBJ1-4, the V gene TRBV7-9, with no clear D. This CDR3 comprises 16 residues. V was pared by 4 bases and J by 7 bases, with 19 bases between. Germline-derived CDR1 and CDR2 are SEHNR and FQNEAQ (reference sequence). CDR3 in DNA: TGTGCCAGCAGCTCCGGGGTGGCCACCCTGGGTGAAAAACTGTTTTTT. Translating it yields CASSSGVATLGEKLFF.

The J gene is TRBJ1-1, the V gene TRBV29-1, with 7 bases identical to TRBD1. The trim removed 7 bases at V and 4 bases at J, leaving 6 bases unmatched. This CDR3 contains 12 residues. Germline CDR1 and CDR2: SQVTM and ANQGSEA. In DNA, the CDR3 is TGCAGCGCCCCAGGGGGGCCCACTGAAGCTTTCTTT. This codes for CSAPGGPTEAFF.

This clone was seen a handful of times. The chain employs TRBV10-3 and TRBJ2-7, with 8 positions matching TRBD1. This CDR3 is 15 amino acids long. The ends lost 10 bases at V and 1 base at J; junction bases unmatched: 12. Germline V gene lookup returns CDR1 ENHRY and CDR2 SYGVKD. CDR3 sequence reads: CASSPRDRGSYEQYF. The CDR3 bases are TGTGCCAGCAGCCCCCGAGACAGGGGTTCCTACGAGCAGTACTTC.

V gene TRBV7-9 combines with J gene TRBJ2-3, with TRBD2 matching over 11 bases. CDR1 is SEHNR and CDR2 is FQNEAQ in the germline V gene (reference sequence). This CDR3 is 18 amino acids long. Germline trimming cut 5 bases from V and 2 bases from J; bases unmatched to any gene: 12. The CDR3 spells CASSVRFSGGGFTDTQYF. The CDR3 bases are TGTGCCAGCAGCGTAAGATTTAGCGGGGGGGGATTCACAGATACGCAGTATTTT.

The chain couples TRBV15 to TRBJ1-2; 10 bases fit TRBD1. This CDR3 region has 15 residues. Trimming took 0 bases from V and 4 from J; bases not matched to a gene: 2. CDR1 LNHNV and CDR2 YYDKDF come from the germline V gene (reference sequence). CDR3 nucleotides: TGTGCCACCAGCAGAGACCGGGACAGGGGCTATGGCTACACCTTC. Translated: CATSRDRDRGYGYTF. The full variable domain, in which reference TRBV15 and TRBJ1-2 provide the parts outside the CDR3, is DAMVIQNPRYQVTQFGKPVTLSCSQTLNHNVMYWYQQKSSQAPKLLFHYYDKDFNNEADTPDNFQSRRPNTSFCFLDIRSPGLGDTAMYLCATSRDRDRGYGYTFGSGTRLTVV.

The V gene is TRBV7-6, the J gene TRBJ1-6; possibly TRBD1 for D (6 bases). Germline V gene sequence: CDR1 SGHVS, CDR2 FNYEAQ. The CDR3 consists of 15 residues. V was shortened by 4 bases and J by 5 bases, with 12 bases between the two germline ends. The DNA of the CDR3 is TGTGCCAGCAGCTCCAGACAGGAAGATAATTCACCCCTCCACTTT. Amino acid sequence: CASSSRQEDNSPLHF. Using reference TRBV7-6 and TRBJ1-6 for the parts outside the CDR3, the full variable domain is GAGVSQSPRYKVTKRGQDVALRCDPISGHVSLYWYRQALGQGPEFLTYFNYEAQQDKSGLPNDRFSAERPEGSISTLTIQRTEQRDSAMYRCASSSRQEDNSPLHFGNGTRLTVT.

The rearrangement joins TRBV4-1 to TRBJ2-7; TRBD1 matches at 8 bases. After removal of 0 bases from V and 4 bases from J, the junction contained 11 bases not matched to a gene. Germline lookup yields CDR1 MGHRA and CDR2 YSYEKL. The CDR3 has 17 amino acids. The DNA of the CDR3 is TGCGCCAGCAGCCAAGAGTCTCGGACAGGGTTTTCGTACGAGCAGTACTTC. Protein product: CASSQESRTGFSYEQYF.

This rearrangement joins TRBV2 to TRBJ1-3; weak D call: TRBD1 (6 bases). The CDR3 loop spans 11 amino acids. V was cut by 11 bases and J by 4 bases, with 9 bases left in between. Germline assignment: CDR1 SNHLY and CDR2 FYNNEI. The CDR3 loop reads CAYRAGNTIYF. The CDR3 nucleotides are TGTGCCTACAGGGCGGGAAACACCATATATTTT.

The chain has TRBV2 and TRBJ2-2; 7 nucleotides agree with TRBD1. The CDR3 length is 14 residues. J lost 0 bases, V lost 6 bases, and 1 base had no gene match. CDR1 SNHLY and CDR2 FYNNEI come from the germline V gene. The CDR3 sequence: CASRGGPNTGELFF. As DNA, the CDR3 is TGTGCCAGCAGAGGGGGCCCGAACACCGGGGAGCTGTTTTTT.

In this sample, this clone turned up a few times. The rearrangement joins TRBV7-9 to TRBJ1-1; D uncertain. V shed 1 base and J shed 10 bases, with 4 bases lying between them. The germline V gene encodes CDR1 SEHNR and CDR2 FQNEAQ (reference sequence). The CDR3 length is 10 residues. The CDR3 here is CASSLDLAFF. CDR3 DNA sequence: TGTGCCAGCAGCTTAGACTTAGCTTTCTTT. The whole variable domain, remainder taken from reference TRBV7-9 and TRBJ1-1, is DTGVSQNPRHKITKRGQNVTFRCDPISEHNRLYWYRQTLGQGPEFLTYFQNEAQLEKSRLLSDRFSAERPKGSFSTLEIQRTEQGDSAMYLCASSLDLAFFGQGTRLTVV.

On this clone: Other DNA sequences in the same sample also yield this CDR3. The chain uses TRBV18 and TRBJ1-2; TRBD1 aligns across 8 bases. CDR1 and CDR2 from the germline V gene are KGHSH and LQKENI. J lost 5 bases, V lost 3 bases, and 2 bases had no gene match. The CDR3 spans 13 residues. CDR3 in amino acids: CASSPDRGYGYTF. CDR3 DNA: TGTGCCAGCTCACCCGACAGGGGTTATGGCTACACCTTC.

This sequence joins TRBV6-5 and TRBJ1-2; D gene ambiguous. CDR1 is MNHEY and CDR2 is SVGAGI in the germline V gene. The CDR3 has 13 residues. The V end lost 6 bases, the J end lost 8 bases, and 16 bases lay between the germline ends. CDR3: CASRVALGNGYTF. The CDR3, as DNA: TGTGCCAGCAGAGTAGCGTTAGGGAACGGCTACACCTTC.

The chain links TRBV5-8 to TRBJ1-4; possible D gene TRBD1, 6 bases. CDR3 length: 16 residues. Germline loops: CDR1 SGHTS, CDR2 YDEGEE. V lost 0 bases to trimming and J lost 4 bases, with 13 bases between them. This CDR3 is CASSLGQAAINEKLFF. CDR3 nucleotide sequence: TGTGCCAGCAGCTTGGGACAGGCAGCGATTAATGAAAAACTGTTTTTT.

The chain joins TRBV5-6 to TRBJ2-1; 8 nucleotides agree with TRBD2. The CDR3 runs to 17 residues. The V gene's germline CDR1 is SGHDT and CDR2 YYEEEE. V shed 0 bases, J shed 4 bases, and the junction held 9 bases outside the gene matches. The CDR3 DNA reads as TGTGCCAGCAGCTTGGTATCCGGGACTAGTGCTTACAATGAGCAGTTCTTC. It encodes CASSLVSGTSAYNEQFF.

V gene TRBV11-1 combines with J gene TRBJ2-7; D is undetermined. CDR3 length equals 15 residues. V was cut by 1 base and J by 2 bases, with 12 bases left in between. CDR1 is SGHAT and CDR2 is FQDESV in the germline V gene (reference sequence). Here the CDR3 reads CASSLGISEAYEQYF. The CDR3, as DNA: TGTGCCAGCAGCTTAGGCATTTCAGAAGCCTACGAGCAGTACTTC.

The V and J genes are TRBV28 and TRBJ2-5; TRBD2 matches 12 bases. J lost 6 bases, V lost 4 bases, and 6 bases had no gene match. CDR3 length: 15 residues. The germline V gene has CDR1 MDHEN and CDR2 SYDVKM. CDR3 in amino acids: CASSSSSGGAQTQYF. CDR3 nucleotides: TGTGCCAGCAGTTCCTCTAGCGGGGGGGCACAGACCCAGTACTTC. Using reference TRBV28 and TRBJ2-5 for the parts outside the CDR3, the full variable domain is DVKVTQSSRYLVKRTGEKVFLECVQDMDHENMFWYRQDPGLGLRLIYFSYDVKMKEKGDIPEGYSVSREKKERFSLILESASTNQTSMYLCASSSSSGGAQTQYFGPGTRLLVL.

V gene TRBV4-2 combines with J gene TRBJ1-2; the D gene is possibly TRBD1 (6 bases). Deletions cut 0 bases from V and 6 bases from J, with 14 bases between. The CDR3 is 15 residues long. Per the germline V gene, CDR1 is LGHNA and CDR2 is YNFKEQ. The CDR3 loop reads CASSQEMRGLDGYTF. For the CDR3, the DNA is TGTGCCAGCAGCCAAGAAATGCGGGGGCTCGATGGCTACACCTTC.

The chain is built from TRBV28 and TRBJ1-1; perhaps TRBD1 as D (5 bases). Germline-derived CDR1 and CDR2 are MDHEN and SYDVKM. This CDR3 has 13 amino acids. The germline V and J ends were trimmed by 10 bases and 1 base, with 13 bases remaining between them. CDR3 region: CAINRGRNTEAFF. In nucleotides, the CDR3 is TGTGCCATCAACCGGGGGAGGAACACTGAAGCTTTCTTT.

The V gene is TRBV27, the J gene TRBJ2-2; D is ambiguous. Germline CDR1 is MNHEY and CDR2 is SMNVEV (reference sequence). The V end lost 1 base, the J end lost 8 bases, and 14 bases lay between the germline ends. The CDR3 contains 15 residues. CDR3 sequence (DNA): TGTGCCAGCAGTTTATTCCACCGCCGGTCTGGGGAGCTGTTTTTT. Encoded protein: CASSLFHRRSGELFF.

This chain uses TRBV27 with TRBJ2-3; D gene unclear. CDR3 length: 12 amino acids. The germline gives CDR1 MNHEY, CDR2 SMNVEV (reference sequence). The ends were cut back, 3 bases at V and 4 bases at J, with 5 bases in the middle. Here the CDR3 DNA reads TGTGCCAGCAGTTTTATTGCAGATACGCAGTATTTT. Protein: CASSFIADTQYF.

The V call is TRBV11-2, the J call TRBJ2-6; TRBD1 matches 8 bases. In germline, CDR1 is SGHAT, CDR2 FQNNGV. The V segment lost 10 bases and the J segment 0 bases; nucleotides outside the gene matches: 11. The CDR3 consists of 17 residues. The CDR3 loop is CATMPGTGLSGANVLTF. The CDR3 bases are TGTGCCACCATGCCCGGGACAGGACTCTCTGGGGCCAACGTCCTGACTTTC.

The sample holds one count of this clone. The chain combines TRBV7-9 with TRBJ1-6; 7 bases are a match to TRBD1. Germline assignment: CDR1 SEHNR and CDR2 FQNEAQ (reference sequence). The V and J ends lost 5 bases and 2 bases, in that order; junction bases with no gene match: 12. The CDR3 loop spans 18 amino acids. CDR3 nucleotide sequence: TGTGCCAGCAGCCTCGGAGATTCAGGGGGAGCCTATAATTCACCCCTCCACTTT. Protein product: CASSLGDSGGAYNSPLHF.

The chain is built from TRBV7-9 and TRBJ2-3, with 7 nucleotides matching TRBD1. CDR1 SEHNR and CDR2 FQNEAQ come from the germline V gene (reference sequence). The CDR3 has 13 amino acids. The ends lost 8 bases at V and 3 bases at J; junction bases unmatched: 5. CDR3 in amino acids: CASAATGTDTQYF. The CDR3 DNA reads TGTGCCAGCGCCGCGACAGGGACAGATACGCAGTATTTT.